The 17 T cell receptor beta chains given below trace back to one sample, sequenced in a study of T cells expressing NK-cell markers. TCRdb re-called the 5' RACE reads, yielding one record per CDR3 amino acid sequence without DNA. The sample table includes 130,000 to 150,000 distinct CDR3 sequences. Sequencing used blood T cells: a sorted CD56 or NKG2C T cell subset, CD4+ or CD8+ T cells, or bulk PBMC T cells (not recorded which). The source is a man aged 18 to 30 in good health.

This chain uses TRBV15 with TRBJ2-1; TCRdb's assignment of TRBD2 cannot be checked, as there is no DNA. The CDR3 loop spans 16 amino acids. CDR1 is LNHNV and CDR2 is YYDKDF in the germline V gene (reference sequence). The CDR3 is CATSRESGLSYNEQFF.

This chain uses TRBV29-1 with TRBJ2-3; without DNA, the TCRdb call of TRBD2 cannot be checked. Germline CDR1 reads SQVTM; CDR2 reads ANQGSEA. The CDR3 contains 14 residues. CDR3 sequence reads: CSVEREGSTDTQYF.

The chain is built from TRBV20-1 and TRBJ2-1; TCRdb's D call of TRBD2 is untestable without DNA. CDR1 and CDR2 (germline): DFQATT, SNEGSKA (reference sequence). The CDR3 is 13 amino acids. CDR3 amino acids: CSGPWTSENEQFF.

The rearrangement uses TRBV24-1 and TRBJ2-2; TCRdb proposes TRBD2, but this gene call is untestable without DNA. This CDR3 has 17 amino acids. Germline V CDR1 and CDR2: KGHDR, SFDVKD. CDR3 protein: CATSDLYRQGGTGELFF.

The CDR3 protein is CASSYGGQSYEQYF. The chain couples TRBV6-2 or TRBV6-3 to TRBJ2-7; TCRdb's D call, TRBD1, is unchecked because there is no DNA. Germline CDR1 MNHEY, CDR2 SVGEGT. The CDR3 has 14 amino acids.

This rearrangement joins TRBV4-1 to TRBJ1-6; no DNA is available, so the TRBD1 call from TCRdb remains unchecked. The length of the CDR3 is 15 residues. The germline V gene has CDR1 MGHRA and CDR2 YSYEKL. CDR3 sequence: CASSRPGQDNSPLHF.

The chain employs TRBV4-3 and TRBJ2-7; TCRdb proposes TRBD2, but this gene call is untestable without DNA. This CDR3 has 14 amino acids. Germline V CDR1 and CDR2: LGHNA, YSLEER. The CDR3 sequence: CASSHEREGPEQYF.

The chain uses TRBV4-3 and TRBJ2-1; TCRdb proposes TRBD2, but this gene call is untestable without DNA. The length of the CDR3 is 15 residues. Germline CDR1 is LGHNA and CDR2 is YSLEER. The CDR3 protein is CASSQGLAELNEQFF.

The chain recombines TRBV14 with TRBJ2-1. The CDR3 has 12 amino acids. The V gene's germline CDR1 is SGHDN and CDR2 FVKESK. The CDR3 here is CASSQDTGNQFF.

The rearrangement joins TRBV7-6 to TRBJ2-7; TCRdb designates TRBD1, a call that cannot be tested without DNA. In germline, CDR1 is SGHVS, CDR2 FNYEAQ. The CDR3 totals 16 residues. The CDR3 here is CASSLQPGQGAYEQYF.

The chain employs TRBV20-1 and TRBJ2-2; TCRdb outputs TRBD1, but without DNA this stays unchecked. The CDR3 spans 16 residues. CDR1 DFQATT and CDR2 SNEGSKA come from the germline V gene (reference sequence). CDR3 protein: CSARGRQGLNTGELFF.

The chain recombines TRBV10-3 with TRBJ2-7. This CDR3 has 15 residues. Germline V gives CDR1 ENHRY, CDR2 SYGVKD. The CDR3 loop is CAISESLDTSYEQYF.

The J gene is TRBJ2-7, the V gene TRBV12-3 or TRBV12-4; the TCRdb call, TRBD2, lacks DNA for checking. The CDR3 length is 11 residues. CDR3: CASGPPSEQYF.

V and J are TRBV12-3 or TRBV12-4 and TRBJ2-3; TCRdb returns TRBD2, unconfirmable since there is no DNA. The CDR3 is 19 residues long. CDR3 loop: CASSFFSTSGSFRRDTQYF.

This chain joins TRBV15 and TRBJ2-7. This CDR3 has 15 amino acids. Germline lookup yields CDR1 LNHNV and CDR2 YYDKDF (reference sequence). This chain's CDR3 is CATSRDRSYSYEQYF. Together with reference TRBV15 and TRBJ2-7, the CDR3 gives the full variable domain: DAMVIQNPRYQVTQFGKPVTLSCSQTLNHNVMYWYQQKSSQAPKLLFHYYDKDFNNEADTPDNFQSRRPNTSFCFLDIRSPGLGDTAMYLCATSRDRSYSYEQYFGPGTRLTVT.

The V and J genes are TRBV20-1 and TRBJ2-1; TCRdb gives TRBD2 as the D gene, but with no DNA this cannot be confirmed. The CDR3 length is 15 residues. Per the germline V gene, CDR1 is DFQATT and CDR2 is SNEGSKA (reference sequence). CDR3 loop: CSGSGVWGAYNEQFF.

The chain combines TRBV30 with TRBJ2-1; TCRdb names TRBD2, which stays unverified in the absence of DNA. The CDR3 contains 14 residues. Germline CDR1 is GTSNPN and CDR2 is SVGIG (reference sequence). The CDR3 is CVGTGLDGDNEQFF. Complete variable domain (other parts from reference TRBV30 and TRBJ2-1): SQTIHQWPATLVQPVGSPLSLECTVEGTSNPNLYWYRQAAGRGLQLLFYSVGIGQISSEVPQNLSASRPQDRQFILSSKKLLLSDSGFYLCVGTGLDGDNEQFFGPGTRLTVL.